The rows below give T cell receptor beta chains drawn from one sample of a study of cytomegalovirus exposure and HLA in healthy donors. Using immunoSEQ multiplex PCR, the repertoire was profiled, and TCRdb retains in-frame clones only, with some absent. This sample has around 170,000 clones; more than 70% occur once, and the top ten carry about 1.6%. The sample taken for sequencing was PBMCs. The receptors here all came from a girl aged 10 to 17 in good health and CMV-seronegative. CDR3s include the opening cysteine and the closing phenylalanine or tryptophan. A D gene is named only where the DNA matches it firmly. A clone size is listed for some rows: how often the clone was seen (once, few, many), or a class if it is expanded.

abundance,v_gene,d_gene,j_gene,CDR3aa,CDR3nt
-,TRBV10-2,TRBD2,TRBJ2-7,CASNGGLAGDIYEQYF,TGCGCCAGCAATGGGGGACTAGCGGGGGACATCTACGAGCAGTACTTC
-,TRBV5-8,TRBD1,TRBJ1-1,CASRDRRNTEAFF,TGTGCCAGCAGGGACAGGCGGAACACTGAAGCTTTCTTT
-,TRBV5-5,TRBD1,TRBJ2-6,CASSFGRGLGANVLTF,TGTGCCAGCAGCTTTGGCAGGGGGCTTGGGGCCAACGTCCTGACTTTC
few,TRBV6-1,-,TRBJ1-1,CASSEARAKAFF,TGTGCCAGCAGTGAAGCCCGTGCTAAAGCTTTCTTT
-,TRBV10-2,TRBD1,TRBJ2-6,CASTPTGPGANVLTF,TGCGCCAGCACTCCGACAGGGCCTGGGGCCAACGTCCTGACTTTC
-,TRBV2,-,TRBJ1-6,CASREGGGGNSPLHF,TGTGCCAGCAGGGAGGGCGGGGGAGGCAATTCACCCCTCCACTTT
-,TRBV29-1,-,TRBJ1-2,CSVMDTMSYGYTF,TGCAGCGTGATGGACACAATGTCCTATGGCTACACCTTC
-,TRBV9,TRBD1,TRBJ2-3,CASSTFDRGADTQYF,TGTGCCAGCAGCACTTTCGACAGGGGGGCAGATACGCAGTATTTT
-,TRBV6-5,-,TRBJ1-3,CASSLATGNTIYF,TGTGCCAGTTCCCTCGCGACTGGAAACACCATATATTTT
-,TRBV6-1,-,TRBJ1-2,CASSEEAGANYGYTF,TGTGCCAGCAGTGAAGAGGCAGGCGCGAACTATGGCTACACCTTC
few,TRBV6-1,TRBD1,TRBJ1-1,CASSERGQSLRAFF,TGTGCCAGCAGTGAAAGGGGACAGTCCTTGCGAGCTTTCTTT
-,TRBV27,-,TRBJ2-7,CASSPGSSASEQYF,TGTGCCAGCAGTCCGGGGTCGTCAGCGTCCGAGCAGTACTTC
-,TRBV2,-,TRBJ1-4,CASGGQGGTNEKLFF,TGTGCCTCCGGGGGGCAAGGAGGAACTAATGAAAAACTGTTTTTT
-,TRBV19,TRBD2,TRBJ2-3,CATIAGGSTDTQYF,TGTGCCACCATAGCGGGGGGGAGCACAGATACGCAGTATTTT
-,TRBV6-5,TRBD2,TRBJ2-7,CASSGTSGDYEQYF,TGTGCCAGCAGTGGGACTAGCGGGGACTACGAGCAGTACTTC
-,TRBV6-9,-,TRBJ2-2,CASRGIGELFF,TGTGCCAGCCGAGGAATCGGGGAGCTGTTTTTT
-,TRBV30,-,TRBJ1-6,CAWTVIQGSHSPLHF,TGTGCCTGGACTGTGATACAGGGTTCGCATTCACCCCTCCACTTT
many,TRBV6-1,-,TRBJ1-5,CASSELERAQHF,TGTGCCAGCAGCGAACTCGAGCGGGCCCAGCATTTT
-,TRBV29-1,-,TRBJ1-4,CSVRGQANEKLFF,TGCAGCGTTAGGGGACAAGCTAATGAAAAACTGTTTTTT
-,TRBV7-8,TRBD1,TRBJ2-7,CASSLQGGAYEQYF,TGTGCCAGCAGCTTACAAGGGGGCGCCTACGAGCAGTACTTC
-,TRBV9,-,TRBJ1-1,CASSVEPGVTEAFF,TGTGCCAGCAGCGTAGAGCCAGGGGTCACTGAAGCTTTCTTT
few,TRBV7-9,TRBD1,TRBJ1-1,CASSPKGAGTEAFF,TGTGCCAGCAGCCCGAAGGGGGCGGGCACTGAAGCTTTCTTT
once,TRBV9,-,TRBJ2-7,CASSDRTTPYEQYF,TGTGCCAGCAGCGACCGGACTACACCCTACGAGCAGTACTTC
once,TRBV18,-,TRBJ2-1,CASSPSTGYNEQFF,TGTGCCAGCTCACCCTCAACCGGGTACAATGAGCAGTTCTTC
-,TRBV4-1,-,TRBJ1-6,CASTPREEDSPLHF,TGCGCCAGCACCCCCCGCGAGGAGGATTCACCCCTCCACTTT
-,TRBV9,TRBD2,TRBJ2-7,CASSVGSGSSYEQYF,TGTGCCAGCAGCGTAGGAAGCGGGAGCTCCTACGAGCAGTACTTC
-,TRBV25-1,TRBD2,TRBJ2-1,CASSARAGGSYNEQFF,TGTGCCAGCAGTGCGCGAGCGGGGGGCTCCTACAATGAGCAGTTCTTC
-,TRBV19,-,TRBJ1-5,CASSILQGLQPQHF,TGTGCCAGTAGTATACTACAGGGTCTTCAGCCCCAGCATTTT
-,TRBV5-1,TRBD1,TRBJ2-7,CASSWRDRTYEQYF,TGCGCCAGCAGCTGGCGGGACAGGACGTACGAGCAGTACTTC
-,TRBV7-9,-,TRBJ1-2,CASSSSGANGYTF,TGTGCCAGCAGCTCCAGCGGGGCCAATGGCTACACCTTC
-,TRBV5-1,-,TRBJ1-1,CASSTGGASPGSYLMNTEAFF,TGCGCCAGCAGCACCGGGGGGGCATCCCCGGGATCCTACCTAATGAACACTGAAGCTTTCTTT
few,TRBV4-1,TRBD2,TRBJ2-3,CASSQDGPSGGFTDTQYF,TGCGCCAGCAGCCAAGACGGGCCTAGCGGGGGGTTCACAGATACGCAGTATTTT
-,TRBV7-9,-,TRBJ2-7,CASSLNYGSYEQYF,TGTGCCAGCAGCTTAAATTACGGGTCCTACGAGCAGTACTTC
-,TRBV5-6,-,TRBJ2-1,CASSYLGADKYNEQFF,TGTGCCAGCAGCTATCTTGGGGCAGACAAGTACAATGAGCAGTTCTTC
-,TRBV18,-,TRBJ1-1,CASSQGENTEAFF,TGTGCCAGCTCTCAGGGCGAGAACACTGAAGCTTTCTTT
few,TRBV6-1,TRBD1,TRBJ2-7,CASSTDRAYEQYF,TGTGCCAGCAGTACGGACAGGGCCTACGAGCAGTACTTC
-,TRBV6-6,TRBD2,TRBJ2-1,CASDKGLAVYNEQFF,TGTGCCAGCGATAAGGGACTAGCGGTTTACAATGAGCAGTTCTTC
-,TRBV5-1,TRBD1,TRBJ2-2,CASSSYRGETGELFF,TGCGCCAGCAGCTCTTACAGGGGAGAAACCGGGGAGCTGTTTTTT
-,TRBV19,TRBD1,TRBJ2-7,CASSIQAGGPYEQYF,TGTGCCAGTAGTATTCAGGCAGGGGGTCCCTACGAGCAGTACTTC
-,TRBV11-3,-,TRBJ2-1,CASSFHGKPNEQFF,TGTGCCAGCAGCTTCCACGGGAAACCTAATGAGCAGTTCTTC
-,TRBV29-1,-,TRBJ2-1,CSVEAGSRRKFF,TGCAGCGTTGAAGCGGGATCCCGGAGAAAGTTCTTC
-,TRBV7-9,TRBD1,TRBJ1-1,CASSRTLGQMNTEAFF,TGTGCCAGCAGCCGCACTTTGGGACAGATGAACACTGAAGCTTTCTTT
few,TRBV19,-,TRBJ2-1,CASSIGQSYNEQFF,TGTGCCAGTAGTATAGGGCAGTCCTACAATGAGCAGTTCTTC
-,TRBV4-1,-,TRBJ1-3,CASSQEAGRFPGNTIYF,TGCGCCAGCAGCCAAGAGGCAGGTCGATTTCCTGGAAACACCATATATTTT
-,TRBV6-1,-,TRBJ1-2,CASAINYGYTF,TGTGCCAGCGCGATCAACTATGGCTACACCTTC
-,TRBV18,-,TRBJ1-1,CASSPIAEARNTEAFF,TGTGCCAGCTCACCAATTGCGGAGGCGCGGAACACTGAAGCTTTCTTT
few,TRBV29-1,-,TRBJ1-2,CSVPYRNYGYTF,TGCAGCGTACCCTACCGTAACTATGGCTACACCTTC
once,TRBV25-1,TRBD1,TRBJ2-3,CASREDRGTDTQYF,TGTGCCAGCAGGGAGGACAGGGGCACAGATACGCAGTATTTT
-,TRBV19,TRBD1,TRBJ1-4,CASSTDRVGEKLFF,TGTGCCAGTAGTACCGACAGGGTAGGAGAAAAACTGTTTTTT
-,TRBV19,TRBD1,TRBJ1-1,CASFRDSDMNTEAFF,TGTGCCAGCTTCAGGGACAGCGATATGAACACTGAAGCTTTCTTT
few,TRBV5-1,TRBD1,TRBJ1-1,CASSQTGPSTEAFF,TGCGCCAGCAGCCAGACAGGGCCGAGTACTGAAGCTTTCTTT
-,TRBV6-5,-,TRBJ1-1,CASRPDSYTEAFF,TGTGCCAGCAGACCGGACAGCTACACTGAAGCTTTCTTT
-,TRBV18,-,TRBJ1-1,CASSPPAGSGEAFF,TGTGCCAGCTCACCACCGGCCGGGAGTGGTGAAGCTTTCTTT
-,TRBV18,-,TRBJ1-1,CASSVQVNTEAFF,TGTGCCAGCTCAGTACAAGTAAACACTGAAGCTTTCTTT
-,TRBV6-1,-,TRBJ1-2,CASSEFRISNYGYTF,TGTGCCAGCAGTGAATTCAGGATATCTAACTATGGCTACACCTTC